The text below deals with one T cell receptor beta chain. The data are from a study of shared T cell receptors in the human thymus. Trimming shortened V by 6 bases and J by 4 bases, and 27 bases separated the two germline ends. Germline assignment: CDR1 SGHTA and CDR2 FQGNSA. There are 19 residues in the CDR3. Libraries were prepared by immunoSEQ multiplex PCR; TCRdb keeps only in-frame clonotypes and omits some of them. Found here are roughly 410,000 clones, more than 85% of them singletons; the top ten hold roughly 0.02%. This clonotype originated in a human donor. This chain uses TRBV7-2 with TRBJ2-2; D not resolved. The specimen sequenced was thymocytes. The CDR3 sequence: CASSPEKTSEHLVTGELFF. The CDR3 DNA reads TGTGCCAGCAGTCCAGAGAAGACCTCCGAACATTTGGTCACCGGGGAGCTGTTTTTT.